Included here is one TCR beta chain sequence, with context. The CDR3 loop spans 15 amino acids. Germline trimming cut 3 bases from V and 7 bases from J; bases unmatched to any gene: 9. CDR1 GTSNPN and CDR2 SVGIG come from the germline V gene (reference sequence). These data come from a study of cytomegalovirus exposure and HLA in healthy donors. PCR primers comprised 60 Vbeta and 13 Jbeta primers. The data were produced by immunoSEQ multiplex PCR, yet TCRdb's version contains in-frame clones alone and is incomplete. The sample holds roughly 150,000 clones; around 66% are singletons and the top ten take roughly 3.1%.

J is TRBJ1-5 and V is TRBV30; 10 bases are a match to TRBD1. Sample: PBMCs. The receptor's source is a woman aged 25 to 39 in good health and CMV-seropositive. The CDR3 is CAWRFPGTGAQPQHF. CDR3 DNA sequence: TGTGCCTGGAGATTCCCCGGGACAGGGGCCCAGCCCCAGCATTTT.